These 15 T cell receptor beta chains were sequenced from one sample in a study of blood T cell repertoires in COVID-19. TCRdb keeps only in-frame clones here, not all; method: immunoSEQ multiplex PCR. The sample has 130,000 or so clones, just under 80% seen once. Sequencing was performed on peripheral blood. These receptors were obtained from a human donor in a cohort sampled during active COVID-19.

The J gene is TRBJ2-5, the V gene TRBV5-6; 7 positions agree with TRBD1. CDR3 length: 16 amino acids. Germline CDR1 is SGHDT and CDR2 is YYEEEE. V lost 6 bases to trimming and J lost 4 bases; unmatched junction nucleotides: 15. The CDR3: CASNFRKTGRTETQYF. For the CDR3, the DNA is TGTGCCAGCAACTTCAGGAAGACAGGGAGAACAGAGACCCAGTACTTC.

Written as DNA, the CDR3 is TGTGCCAGCAGTTATCCCCTAGGAGGGTCTGGCGGGACAGACAATGAGCAGTTCTTC. It translates to CASSYPLGGSGGTDNEQFF. The V and J genes are TRBV6-2 or TRBV6-3 and TRBJ2-1, with a possible D match to TRBD1 (7 bases). Trimming left V 3 bases short and J 5 bases short, with 26 bases between. This CDR3 is built from 19 residues. Germline V lookup: CDR1 MNHEY, CDR2 SVGEGT.

This CDR3 is CASSLVLNTEAFF. DNA for the CDR3: TGCGCCAGCAGCTTGGTATTGAACACTGAAGCTTTCTTT. The chain recombines TRBV5-1 with TRBJ1-1, with D uncertain. V lost 0 bases and J 0 bases, leaving 3 bases between the germline ends. CDR1 and CDR2 (germline): SGHRS, YFSETQ. The CDR3 has 13 residues.

The CDR3 here is CASSLGSLRTDTQYF. CDR3 bases: TGTGCCAGCAGCTTGGGGTCGCTACGCACAGATACGCAGTATTTT. The V gene is TRBV5-6, the J gene TRBJ2-3, with D unresolved. Trimming shortened V by 0 bases and J by 1 base, and 9 bases separated the two germline ends. CDR3 length equals 15 residues. In germline, CDR1 is SGHDT, CDR2 YYEEEE.

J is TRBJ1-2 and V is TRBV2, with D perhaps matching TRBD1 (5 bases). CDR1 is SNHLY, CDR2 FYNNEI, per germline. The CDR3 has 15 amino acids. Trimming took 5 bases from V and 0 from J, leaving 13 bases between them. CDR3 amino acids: CASSRGIQTNYGYTF. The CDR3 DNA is TGTGCCAGCAGTCGGGGGATTCAAACTAACTATGGCTACACCTTC.

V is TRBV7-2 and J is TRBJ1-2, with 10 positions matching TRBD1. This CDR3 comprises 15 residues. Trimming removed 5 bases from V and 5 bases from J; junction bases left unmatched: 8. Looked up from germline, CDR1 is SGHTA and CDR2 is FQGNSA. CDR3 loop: CASSRPGQGVYGYTF. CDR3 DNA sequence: TGTGCCAGCAGCCGCCCCGGACAGGGGGTATATGGCTACACCTTC.

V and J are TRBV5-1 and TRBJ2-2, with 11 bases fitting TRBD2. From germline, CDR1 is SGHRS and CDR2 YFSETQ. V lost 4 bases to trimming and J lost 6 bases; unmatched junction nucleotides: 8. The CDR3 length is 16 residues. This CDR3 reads CASSRVLAGGSGELFF. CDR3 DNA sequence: TGCGCCAGCAGCCGGGTTCTAGCGGGAGGATCCGGGGAGCTGTTTTTT.

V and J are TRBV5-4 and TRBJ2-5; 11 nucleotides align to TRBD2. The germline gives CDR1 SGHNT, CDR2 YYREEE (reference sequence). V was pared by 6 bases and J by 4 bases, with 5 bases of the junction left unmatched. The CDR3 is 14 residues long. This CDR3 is CASTGTSGTETQYF. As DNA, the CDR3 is TGTGCCAGCACCGGGACTAGCGGCACAGAGACCCAGTACTTC.

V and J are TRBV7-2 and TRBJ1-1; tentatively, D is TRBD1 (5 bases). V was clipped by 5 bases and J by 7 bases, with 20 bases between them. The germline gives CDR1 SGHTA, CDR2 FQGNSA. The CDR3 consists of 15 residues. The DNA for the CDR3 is TGTGCCAGCAGCCTATCTGGGGCTAGTATGAGTGAAGCTTTCTTT. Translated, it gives CASSLSGASMSEAFF.

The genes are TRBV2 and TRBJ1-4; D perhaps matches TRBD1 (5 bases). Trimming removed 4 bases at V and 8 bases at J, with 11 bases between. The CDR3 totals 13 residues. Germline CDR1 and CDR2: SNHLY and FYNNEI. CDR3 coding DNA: TGTGCCAGCAGTGTGGGGCTAATAGAAAAACTGTTTTTT. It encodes CASSVGLIEKLFF.

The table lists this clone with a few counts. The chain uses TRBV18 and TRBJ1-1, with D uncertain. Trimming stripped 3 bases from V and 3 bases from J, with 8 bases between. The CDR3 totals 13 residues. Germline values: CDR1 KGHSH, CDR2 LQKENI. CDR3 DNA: TGTGCCAGCTCACCCGTTCGCGACACTGAAGCTTTCTTT. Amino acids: CASSPVRDTEAFF.

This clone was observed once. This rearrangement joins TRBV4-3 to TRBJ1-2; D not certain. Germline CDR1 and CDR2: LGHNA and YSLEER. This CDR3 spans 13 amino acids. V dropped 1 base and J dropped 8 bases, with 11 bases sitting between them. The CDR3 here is CASSQGIPGGYTF. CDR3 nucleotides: TGCGCCAGCAGCCAAGGGATTCCCGGGGGCTACACCTTC.

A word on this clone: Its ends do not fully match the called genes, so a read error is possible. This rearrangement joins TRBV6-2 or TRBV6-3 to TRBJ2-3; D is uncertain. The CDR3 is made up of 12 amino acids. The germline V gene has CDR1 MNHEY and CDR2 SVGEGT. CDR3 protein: CASSYSTETASF. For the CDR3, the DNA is TGTGCCAGCAGTTACTCGACCGAGACTGCGAGTTTT.

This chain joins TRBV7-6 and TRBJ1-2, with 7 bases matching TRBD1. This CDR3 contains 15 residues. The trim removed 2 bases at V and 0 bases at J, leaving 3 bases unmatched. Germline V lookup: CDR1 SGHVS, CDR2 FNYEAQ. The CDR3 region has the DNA TGTGCCAGCAGCTTACTAACAGGGGCTAACTATGGCTACACCTTC. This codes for CASSLLTGANYGYTF.

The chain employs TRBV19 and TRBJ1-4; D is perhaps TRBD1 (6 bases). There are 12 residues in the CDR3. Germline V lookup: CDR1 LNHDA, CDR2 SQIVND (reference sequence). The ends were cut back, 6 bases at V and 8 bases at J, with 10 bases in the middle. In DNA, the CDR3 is TGTGCCAGTAGCCCCGGACAGGAAAAACTGTTTTTT. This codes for CASSPGQEKLFF.